The present entry profiles one T cell receptor (beta chain) with its context. The clone's antigen remains unknown. No base qualities exist here, and no much larger clone lies one base off it. This specimen comes from a study of shared clonotypes between healthy human individuals (dated by TCRdb to between 2020 and 2021). Turning to the overall study: A few men and two women, aged 18 to 49 years, made up the cohort. Different laboratories and diverse techniques were used to prepare libraries and sequence TCR repertoires, to increase sequencing depth and limit assay-specific biases. Each donor's leukapheresis produced roughly between roughly 0.85 and 10 billion PBMCs. To estimate repertoire size and how much clonotype sharing occurs between individuals, the study deeply sequenced the blood TCR repertoires of 5 or 6 healthy adults. Per donor, three plates each were used for CD4 naive and CD4 memory, two for CD8 naive, and one for CD8 memory. What the study reported, not specific to this receptor: Clonotypes shared by all four sorted-subset donors showed higher generation probabilities than non-shared clonotypes. About 5% of naive CD4, 3.5% of naive CD8, roughly 2.4% of memory CD4, and 0.35% to 0.5% of memory CD8 clonotypes were shared across several donors. Because the study included a small number of donors, the genetic and exposure-history diversity represented was limited. Pairwise subsampling indicated that sequencing depth was expected to affect the degree of clonotype sharing among donors. Larger estimated clonotype richness was generally found for naive subsets than for memory subsets. Even with the large sequencing depth, rarefaction of the sorted-subset datasets indicated that sequencing was incomplete. Sampling was restricted to blood, and TCR repertoires in tissue are likely to differ from TCR repertoires in blood.

CD8 naive samples consisted of CD45RO-negative cells that were positively selected for CCR7, yielding a CD45RA+CCR7+ population without TemRA cells. The donors were healthy, HIV-negative adults who had no recently reported acute infections or vaccinations. Every donor was a Caucasian adult residing in Nashville, Tennessee, USA. Blood was collected by leukapheresis, and PBMCs were isolated by Ficoll-Histopaque density gradient centrifugation and then cryopreserved in liquid nitrogen vapor phase. Analytical flow cytometry was used to check the purity and quantity of each magnetically sorted T cell population. From each sorted fraction, genomic DNA was isolated and quantified by UV absorbance on a Nanodrop 2000c. Using the deep immunoSEQ assay, multiplex PCR amplified TCR CDR3 regions from genomic DNA. Extracted genomic DNA from each cell subset was spread evenly across all wells of several immunoSEQ 96-well plates, with each plate serving as a replicate. For sorted subsets, approximately 200 ng of genomic DNA, equivalent to roughly 30,000 T cell genomes, went into each replicate PCR. Purified libraries were quantified with a Qubit 3.0 fluorometer, sized on a Bioanalyzer 2100, and re-quantified with the KAPA Library Quantification kit. A separate single-read 150-cycle Illumina NextSeq 550 flow cell was used to sequence each immunoSEQ 96-well plate. In the source study's methods: Because only junctional sequences without quality scores were contained in the immunoSEQ output, filtering matching that applied to full-length reads could not be performed. Sequences were annotated with PyIR, a Python wrapper for IgBLAST v1.9, using IMGT germline references to assign V/J genes and CDR3. Reads were removed for weak V/J assignments (E-value above 1e-6), missing CDR3, stop codons, out-of-frame junctions, or ambiguous translated residues. V3J clonotypes were defined by identical inferred V gene, J gene, and CDR3 amino acid sequence. Percentage overlap between repertoires was calculated by dividing the number of shared unique clonotypes by the size of the smaller repertoire. Repertoire richness was assessed with RTK rarefaction, the Chao1 estimator, and Recon v2.1 estimates of unobserved clonotypes. Generation probabilities for all TCRbeta clonotypes obtained by the gDNA method from four donors were computed using OLGA. This is the immuneACCESS table as TCRdb keeps it, with only in-frame sequences that have V and J called. A part of the clones is gone; compared with another copy, unresolved V genes explain less than half, and the rest is unexplained. V and J calls and clone size follow that table, whereas D and trimming were derived from the DNA. This sample gives approximately 1.9 million clones in total; over 85% of them show up just once. The ten largest clones represent approximately 1.7% of the sample.

CDR1 is given as MNHEY and CDR2 as SVGAGI, both from the germline V gene. Its CDR3 holds 15 amino acids, cysteine through phenylalanine. Only the CDR3 part of the read is kept: 45 bases, read in frame from the first base. Relative to germline, V is 2 bases shorter and J is 5 bases shorter, with 15 bases between their ends. The rearranged chain carries TRBV6-5 and TRBJ2-5; the D call is possibly TRBD1 or TRBD2, each sharing 5 bases. This clonotype originated in a young man in good health. Some clones in this sample may be carry-over from other donors' samples. What was sequenced was naive CD8+ T cells from PBMCs. According to the study, the label for this sample's cell subset or site signals: CD45RA+CCR7+. In nucleotides, the sequence is TGTGCCAGCAGTTACGGTTTTGGGGGACGGGAGACCCAGTACTTC. Translation gives CASSYGFGGRETQYF.